A single sample is the source of the 2 T cell receptor beta chains below, sequenced in a study of blood T cell repertoires in COVID-19. TCRdb keeps only in-frame clones here, not all; method: immunoSEQ multiplex PCR. Of some 5,700 clones in the sample, about 90% were seen once. Sequenced sample: peripheral blood. All receptors derive from a human donor in a cohort sampled during active COVID-19.

V usage is TRBV4-3 and J usage is TRBJ1-1; D not resolved. V was shortened by 1 base and J by 0 bases, with 15 bases between the two germline ends. This CDR3 is built from 17 residues. Germline CDR1 LGHNA, CDR2 YSLEER. The CDR3 DNA is TGCGCCAGCAGCCAAGTAGGAGGAGAGCTTATGAACACTGAAGCTTTCTTT. Its protein product is CASSQVGGELMNTEAFF.

The gene calls are TRBV30 and TRBJ2-7, with D perhaps matching TRBD2 (5 bases). The CDR3 consists of 13 residues. Trimming stripped 5 bases from V and 0 bases from J, with 11 bases between. Germline CDR1 GTSNPN, CDR2 SVGIG (reference sequence). The CDR3 DNA reads TGTGCCTGGGGGAACCTAGCCTCCTACGAGCAGTACTTC. Translation: CAWGNLASYEQYF.